Listed below are T cell receptor beta chains from one sample, sequenced in a study of shared clonotypes between healthy human individuals. Profiled with immunoSEQ multiplex PCR; TCRdb holds only in-frame clones, not every one. Here the sample spans around 1.9 million clones, 93% being singletons. Material for sequencing was naive CD8+ T cells from PBMCs. Every receptor here comes from a man younger than 35 in good health. Some clones in this sample may be carry-over from other donors' samples. CDR3s include the opening cysteine and the closing phenylalanine or tryptophan. Fields, in order: J gene, clone size, V gene, D gene, CDR3 protein, CDR3 DNA. A D gene is named only where the DNA matches it firmly. A row's size may be missing; if present it is once, few, many or a size class.

>TRBJ2-1|-|TRBV30|-
CAWETTGAYNEQFF
TGTGCCTGGGAAACGACAGGAGCCTACAATGAGCAGTTCTTC
>TRBJ2-2|-|TRBV28|TRBD2
CASRDSSGRPGELFF
TGTGCCAGCAGAGATTCTAGCGGGAGACCCGGGGAGCTGTTTTTT
>TRBJ2-5|-|TRBV6-6|TRBD1
CASSLLRGLETQYF
TGTGCCAGCAGTTTACTAAGGGGGCTGGAGACCCAGTACTTC
>TRBJ1-1|-|TRBV28|-
CASSLSLGRHTEAFF
TGTGCCAGCAGTTTATCCCTTGGCAGACACACTGAAGCTTTCTTT
>TRBJ1-2|-|TRBV11-1|TRBD1
CASSSRGGRGGYTF
TGTGCCAGCAGCTCCAGGGGGGGAAGGGGTGGCTACACCTTC
>TRBJ2-7|-|TRBV5-5|-
CASSLSGGHSYEQYF
TGTGCCAGCAGCTTGTCAGGCGGACACTCCTACGAGCAGTACTTC
>TRBJ2-3|-|TRBV9|-
CASSAYSRDADTQYF
TGTGCCAGCAGCGCCTACTCGCGAGACGCGGATACGCAGTATTTT
>TRBJ2-3|-|TRBV9|-
CASSLGGGRLTDTQYF
TGTGCCAGCAGCCTCGGGGGCGGGCGGCTCACAGATACGCAGTATTTT
>TRBJ1-3|-|TRBV29-1|-
CSVEARDNSGNTIYF
TGCAGCGTTGAAGCAAGGGACAACTCTGGAAACACCATATATTTT
>TRBJ1-1|-|TRBV10-3|-
CAISESTINTEAFF
TGTGCCATCAGTGAGTCGACTATAAACACTGAAGCTTTCTTT
>TRBJ1-5|-|TRBV9|TRBD1
CASSVGQGWAQPQHF
TGTGCCAGCAGCGTCGGACAGGGATGGGCTCAGCCCCAGCATTTT
>TRBJ2-7|-|TRBV28|-
CASSFSSSYEQYF
TGTGCCAGCAGTTTCTCGAGCTCCTACGAGCAGTACTTC
>TRBJ2-1|once|TRBV6-5|TRBD2
CASSYLAGGYNEQFF
TGTGCCAGCAGTTATTTAGCGGGGGGTTACAATGAGCAGTTCTTC
>TRBJ2-2|-|TRBV12-2|-
CASRLGTGELFF
TGTGCAAGTCGTTTAGGCACCGGGGAGCTGTTTTTT
>TRBJ2-2|-|TRBV7-9|TRBD1
CASSTTRQGNTGELFF
TGTGCCAGCAGCACAACTAGACAGGGAAACACCGGGGAGCTGTTTTTT
>TRBJ2-5|-|TRBV25-1|TRBD1
CASSSDRGRGRETQYF
TGTGCCAGCAGTTCAGATCGGGGCAGGGGGCGAGAGACCCAGTACTTC
>TRBJ2-5|-|TRBV4-1|-
CASSQAPHSQETQYF
TGCGCCAGCAGCCAAGCCCCACACTCCCAAGAGACCCAGTACTTC
>TRBJ1-1|-|TRBV7-4|-
CASSLVIGITEAFF
TGTGCCAGCAGCTTAGTTATAGGGATCACTGAAGCTTTCTTT
>TRBJ1-2|-|TRBV5-6|-
CASSLDVGQGFSYGYTF
TGTGCCAGCAGCTTAGATGTAGGGCAGGGGTTTTCCTATGGCTACACCTTC
>TRBJ2-1|-|TRBV5-1|-
CASSLYAVGTMVNEQFF
TGCGCCAGCAGCTTGTATGCGGTAGGCACGATGGTAAATGAGCAGTTCTTC
>TRBJ1-2|-|TRBV9|-
CASRDHKGDYGYTF
TGTGCCAGCAGGGATCATAAGGGTGACTATGGCTACACCTTC
>TRBJ1-1|few|TRBV29-1|-
CSVANTEAFF
TGCAGCGTCGCGAACACTGAAGCTTTCTTT
>TRBJ2-7|-|TRBV13|-
CASSSRDLSYEQYF
TGTGCCAGCAGCTCACGGGACTTGAGCTACGAGCAGTACTTC
>TRBJ2-7|-|TRBV2|-
CASRDLAYEQYF
TGTGCCAGCCGGGACCTCGCCTACGAGCAGTACTTC
>TRBJ1-2|-|TRBV27|-
CASGSTGGTWYGYTF
TGTGCCAGCGGATCAACTGGGGGGACTTGGTATGGCTACACCTTC
>TRBJ1-5|once|TRBV5-5|-
CASSVGQSFHPQHF
TGTGCCAGCAGCGTGGGACAATCATTTCACCCCCAGCATTTT
>TRBJ2-2|-|TRBV7-9|TRBD2
CASSLPGLAGAISGELFF
TGTGCCAGCAGCTTGCCGGGACTAGCGGGAGCAATCAGCGGGGAGCTGTTTTTT
>TRBJ1-3|-|TRBV11-2|-
CASSRSSGSGNTIYF
TGTGCCAGCAGCCGGTCGTCCGGGTCTGGAAACACCATATATTTT
>TRBJ2-2|-|TRBV6-1|-
CASSEQVRNTGELFF
TGTGCCAGCAGTGAACAGGTCAGAAACACCGGGGAGCTGTTTTTT
>TRBJ1-2|-|TRBV21-1|-
CASSNRASTNGYTF
TGTGCCAGCAGCAACCGGGCCAGTACTAATGGCTACACCTTC
>TRBJ2-5|-|TRBV5-6|-
CASSWGSAAETQYF
TGTGCCAGCAGCTGGGGCAGCGCGGCGGAGACCCAGTACTTC
>TRBJ2-2|-|TRBV15|-
CATSRDLSVGGKTGELFF
TGTGCCACCAGCAGAGATTTATCAGTGGGGGGAAAGACCGGGGAGCTGTTTTTT
>TRBJ2-1|-|TRBV7-9|-
CASSLTREQFF
TGTGCCAGCAGCTTAACCAGGGAGCAGTTCTTC
>TRBJ1-4|-|TRBV5-4|-
CASSFRPRQARDEKLFF
TGTGCCAGCAGCTTCAGACCAAGACAGGCACGGGATGAAAAACTGTTTTTT
>TRBJ2-1|-|TRBV19|-
CASSIAGTANEQFF
TGTGCCAGTAGTATAGCGGGGACTGCCAATGAGCAGTTCTTC
>TRBJ2-7|-|TRBV19|TRBD2
CASSFLIAGGAYEQYF
TGTGCCAGTAGTTTCCTAATAGCGGGAGGAGCCTACGAGCAGTACTTC
>TRBJ2-7|-|TRBV19|TRBD2
CASSTRTSNAYEQYF
TGTGCCAGTAGTACAAGGACTAGTAATGCCTACGAGCAGTACTTC
>TRBJ2-2|-|TRBV9|-
CASSVGGGPNTGELFF
TGTGCCAGCAGCGTAGGAGGGGGGCCTAACACCGGGGAGCTGTTTTTT
>TRBJ1-4|-|TRBV15|-
CATSRVANNEKLFF
TGTGCCACCAGCAGAGTGGCTAATAATGAAAAACTGTTTTTT
>TRBJ2-5|-|TRBV9|TRBD2
CASSVGLAAREQYF
TGTGCCAGCAGCGTAGGACTAGCGGCGAGGGAGCAGTACTTC
>TRBJ2-7|-|TRBV10-3|-
CATRRLKRLSRYEQYF
TGTGCCACTAGGCGGCTCAAGCGGCTGAGCAGATACGAGCAGTACTTC
>TRBJ2-5|-|TRBV19|-
CASSIDPFRVQETQYF
TGTGCCAGTAGTATAGACCCCTTCCGCGTACAAGAGACCCAGTACTTC
>TRBJ2-3|-|TRBV7-9|-
CASSLVQAPWDTQYF
TGTGCCAGCAGCTTAGTACAGGCCCCATGGGATACGCAGTATTTT
>TRBJ2-7|-|TRBV7-9|-
CASSFGDWEAYF
TGTGCCAGCAGCTTCGGGGACTGGGAGGCGTACTTC
>TRBJ1-1|-|TRBV28|-
CASSSVRGQMNTEAFF
TGTGCCAGCAGTTCAGTAAGAGGACAGATGAACACTGAAGCTTTCTTT
>TRBJ1-2|-|TRBV27|TRBD1
CASSLSTGVRDGYTF
TGTGCCAGCAGTTTATCGACAGGGGTTCGAGATGGCTACACCTTC
>TRBJ1-1|-|TRBV9|-
CASSVTPGKTTTEAFF
TGTGCCAGCAGCGTGACGCCGGGGAAAACAACAACTGAAGCTTTCTTT
>TRBJ1-2|-|TRBV21-1|-
CASILLGVVNYGYTF
TGTGCCAGCATCCTCTTAGGGGTAGTAAACTATGGCTACACCTTC
>TRBJ2-5|-|TRBV7-6|-
CASHKGSRNSETQYF
TGTGCCAGCCACAAAGGCAGTAGGAATTCGGAGACCCAGTACTTC
>TRBJ2-1|-|TRBV19|-
CASSIAGGSSYNEQFF
TGTGCCAGTAGTATAGCAGGTGGGAGCTCCTACAATGAGCAGTTCTTC
>TRBJ2-3|-|TRBV28|-
CASSLSPADTQYF
TGTGCCAGCAGTTTATCTCCCGCAGATACGCAGTATTTT
>TRBJ1-4|-|TRBV6-1|-
CASSALSDIRAEEKLFF
TGTGCCAGCAGTGCCTTGTCGGATATAAGGGCCGAGGAAAAACTGTTTTTT
>TRBJ2-1|-|TRBV9|TRBD2
CASSVVEAGAYNEQFF
TGTGCCAGCAGCGTAGTGGAAGCGGGGGCCTACAATGAGCAGTTCTTC
>TRBJ2-1|-|TRBV7-3|-
CASSLFGQGSYNEQFF
TGTGCCAGCAGCTTATTCGGCCAGGGCTCCTACAATGAGCAGTTCTTC
>TRBJ2-1|-|TRBV28|TRBD2
CASSRLAGAYNEQFF
TGTGCCAGCAGTCGGCTAGCGGGAGCCTACAATGAGCAGTTCTTC
>TRBJ1-5|-|TRBV13|-
CASSRGGNQPQHF
TGTGCCAGCAGCCGGGGGGGGAATCAGCCCCAGCATTTT
>TRBJ2-3|-|TRBV5-6|-
CASSPPLVSRSDTQYF
TGTGCCAGCAGCCCACCACTAGTGAGTAGGTCAGATACGCAGTATTTT
>TRBJ2-7|-|TRBV4-1|-
CASRMRDTSQHEQYF
TGCGCCAGCAGAATGAGGGATACTAGCCAGCACGAGCAGTACTTC
>TRBJ2-1|once|TRBV7-6|-
CASSLETRMNEQFF
TGTGCCAGCAGCTTAGAAACTAGGATGAATGAGCAGTTCTTC